This T cell receptor beta chain was sequenced during a study of blood T cell repertoires in COVID-19. Looking at the study overall: The United States, Italy and Spain were the sources of the acute and convalescent COVID-19 samples. PBMCs, B-cell-depleted T cells, or T cells were the source of the cDNA or gDNA that made up the material.

V trimming: 10 bases; J trimming: 6 bases; junction bases outside the gene matches: 11. Germline V gene lookup returns CDR1 SNHLY and CDR2 FYNNEI. This CDR3 is built from 13 residues. The method was immunoSEQ multiplex PCR; TCRdb's version includes in-frame clones alone and lacks a portion of them. This table holds about 250,000 clones, about 90% found once. The sequence was collected from an elderly man with acute or convalescent COVID-19. This chain joins TRBV2 and TRBJ1-2, with 7 bases matching TRBD1. The source material was peripheral blood. CDR3 nucleotide sequence: TGTGCCAACCGACAGGGAATGGGTGATGGCTACACCTTC. Translation gives CANRQGMGDGYTF.